The 10 T cell receptor beta chains in this list originate from one sample, sequenced in a study of naive and memory T cell subsets. Two oligonucleotides, mixed equimolar, formed the beta constant-region primer covering TRBC1 and TRBC2. Four rounds of PCR amplified the ligated cDNA using nested alpha and beta constant-region primers plus SP2. TCRdb passed the UMI-ligation and nested PCR reads through MiXCR, listing each CDR3 protein once. This table holds about 150,000 distinct CDR3 sequences, over 20% found once. Study-wide results and caveats: Especially in CD8 cells, naive repertoires contained a few larger clonotypes, possibly CD45RA-re-expressing memory cells.

These receptors have no identified antigens. What was sequenced was naive CD4+ T cells from blood. Receptors were obtained from a human donor in good health.

This clonotype was picked up a small number of times. The rearrangement links TRBV5-1 to TRBJ2-7, with D perhaps TRBD1 (6 bases). Germline assignment: CDR1 SGHRS and CDR2 YFSETQ. V dropped 3 bases and J dropped 2 bases, with 9 bases sitting between them. The CDR3 has 13 residues. DNA of the CDR3: TGCGCCAGCAGCTGGCAGGGGACCTACGAGCAGTACTTC. Amino acids: CASSWQGTYEQYF.

This clonotype was seen a handful of times. This chain joins TRBV29-1 and TRBJ1-1; TRBD1 is a possible D gene (6 bases). V lost 5 bases and J 1 base, leaving 14 bases between the germline ends. Germline V gives CDR1 SQVTM, CDR2 ANQGSEA. This CDR3 is built from 14 residues. In DNA form, the CDR3 reads TGCAGCGTTCGATTCCAAGGGGGGAACACTGAAGCTTTCTTT. It encodes CSVRFQGGNTEAFF.

The chain uses TRBV5-1 and TRBJ2-1, with 10 nucleotides matching TRBD2. CDR1 is SGHRS and CDR2 is YFSETQ in the germline V gene. J was trimmed by 4 bases and V by 5 bases; bases with no gene match: 6. The CDR3 has 15 amino acids. In DNA form, the CDR3 reads TGCGCCAGCAGGACGGGACTAGCGAGGTACAATGAGCAGTTCTTC. Its protein is CASRTGLARYNEQFF.

V and J are TRBV7-2 and TRBJ1-5, with unresolved D. The V gene lost 3 bases and the J gene lost 4 bases, with 7 bases spanning the gap. Germline V gives CDR1 SGHTA, CDR2 FQGNSA. The CDR3 spans 13 residues. In DNA, the CDR3 is TGTGCCAGCAGCTTGAGCCCGAATCAGCCCCAGCATTTT. It encodes CASSLSPNQPQHF.

The chain has TRBV12-3 or TRBV12-4 and TRBJ2-1, with 9 bases lining up with TRBD1. CDR3 length: 15 amino acids. Germline trimming cut 4 bases from V and 7 bases from J; bases unmatched to any gene: 8. CDR3 coding DNA: TGTGCCAGCAGTTCAGAAGACAGGGGGGGGAATGAGCAGTTCTTC. This gives the protein CASSSEDRGGNEQFF.

This clonotype was seen a handful of times. The chain joins TRBV29-1 to TRBJ1-1; no clear D. The germline V gene encodes CDR1 SQVTM and CDR2 ANQGSEA. With 4 bases removed from V and 1 base from J, the gap between germline ends came to 10 bases. This CDR3 has 13 amino acids. The CDR3 spells CSVVGPQNTEAFF. CDR3 in DNA: TGCAGCGTTGTAGGGCCACAGAACACTGAAGCTTTCTTT.

This clonotype was counted only a few times. The CDR3 region has the DNA TGTGCCATCAGTGAGTCGGGGATGGGGACAGATACGCAGTATTTT. It encodes CAISESGMGTDTQYF. This chain links TRBV10-3 with TRBJ2-3; no definite D call. Germline CDR1 reads ENHRY; CDR2 reads SYGVKD. This CDR3 spans 15 amino acids. V dropped 0 bases and J dropped 3 bases, with 10 bases sitting between them.

This clonotype came up once. V usage is TRBV12-3 or TRBV12-4 and J usage is TRBJ1-5; no definite D call. The length of the CDR3 is 16 residues. V gave up 6 bases and J gave up 4 bases, with 19 bases separating them. The DNA of the CDR3 is TGTGCCAGCAGCCAGACCGTAGCAGGACCGAATCAGCCCCAGCATTTT. Translation: CASSQTVAGPNQPQHF.

This clonotype was seen at least ten times. The V call is TRBV7-8, the J call TRBJ2-3; TRBD2 aligns across 9 bases. This CDR3 is 18 amino acids long. V lost 4 bases to trimming and J lost 3 bases; unmatched junction nucleotides: 14. CDR1 is SGHVS and CDR2 is FQNEAQ in the germline V gene. CDR3 bases: TGTGCCAGCAGCTCTCATCCGACTAGCGGACGGACGACAGATACGCAGTATTTT. The encoded protein is CASSSHPTSGRTTDTQYF.

V gene TRBV25-1 combines with J gene TRBJ1-3; D not certain. V dropped 6 bases and J dropped 4 bases, with 13 bases sitting between them. Germline V gene lookup returns CDR1 MGHDK and CDR2 SYGVNS. The CDR3 is made up of 14 amino acids. The CDR3 bases are TGTGCCAGCAGCCCCGGGCGTAGGGGAAACACCATATATTTT. Protein: CASSPGRRGNTIYF.